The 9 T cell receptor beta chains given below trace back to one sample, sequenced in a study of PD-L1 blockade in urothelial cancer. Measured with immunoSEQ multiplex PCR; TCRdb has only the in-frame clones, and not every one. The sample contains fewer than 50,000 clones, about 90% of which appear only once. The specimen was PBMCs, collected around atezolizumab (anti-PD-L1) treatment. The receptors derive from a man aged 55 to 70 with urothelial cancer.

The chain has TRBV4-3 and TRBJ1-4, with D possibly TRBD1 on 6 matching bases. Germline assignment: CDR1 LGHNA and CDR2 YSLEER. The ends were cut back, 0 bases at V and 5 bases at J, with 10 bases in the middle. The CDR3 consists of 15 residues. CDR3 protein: CASSQEGGENEKLFF. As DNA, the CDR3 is TGCGCCAGCAGCCAAGAAGGGGGGGAGAATGAAAAACTGTTTTTT.

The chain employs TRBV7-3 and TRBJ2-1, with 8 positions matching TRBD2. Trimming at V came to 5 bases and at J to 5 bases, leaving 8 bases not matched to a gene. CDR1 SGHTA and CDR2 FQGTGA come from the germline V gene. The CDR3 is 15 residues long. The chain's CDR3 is CASSPPGGAHNEQFF. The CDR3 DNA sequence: TGTGCCAGCAGCCCCCCGGGGGGGGCCCACAATGAGCAGTTCTTC.

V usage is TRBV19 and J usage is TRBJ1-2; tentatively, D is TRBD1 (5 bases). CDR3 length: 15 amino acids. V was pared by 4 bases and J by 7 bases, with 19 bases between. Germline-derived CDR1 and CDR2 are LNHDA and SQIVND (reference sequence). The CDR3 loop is CASSSSREGRSGYTF. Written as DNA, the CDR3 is TGTGCCAGTAGTAGTTCTCGGGAGGGGAGGAGTGGCTACACCTTC.

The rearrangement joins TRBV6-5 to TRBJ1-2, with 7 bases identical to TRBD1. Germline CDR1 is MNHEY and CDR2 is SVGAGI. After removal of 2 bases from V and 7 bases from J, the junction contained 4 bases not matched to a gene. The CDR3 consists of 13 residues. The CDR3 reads CASSYAQGLGYTF. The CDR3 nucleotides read TGTGCCAGCAGTTACGCACAGGGGCTTGGCTACACCTTC.

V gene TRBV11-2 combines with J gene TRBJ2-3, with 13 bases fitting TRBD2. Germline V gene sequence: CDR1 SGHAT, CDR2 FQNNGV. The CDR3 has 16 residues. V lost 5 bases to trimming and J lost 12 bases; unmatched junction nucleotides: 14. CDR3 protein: CASSPGLAGALKSQYF. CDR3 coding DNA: TGTGCCAGCAGCCCCGGACTAGCGGGGGCCTTAAAGAGCCAGTATTTT. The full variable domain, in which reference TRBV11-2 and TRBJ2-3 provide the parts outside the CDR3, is EAGVAQSPRYKIIEKRQSVAFWCNPISGHATLYWYQQILGQGPKLLIQFQNNGVVDDSQLPKDRFSAERLKGVDSTLKIQPAKLEDSAVYLCASSPGLAGALKSQYFGPGTRLTVL.

The CDR3 DNA reads as TGTGCCAGCAGCCTATTTCTAGCGGCCCGGGAGACCCAGTACTTC. Its protein is CASSLFLAARETQYF. The chain is built from TRBV14 and TRBJ2-5, with 7 positions matching TRBD2. Losses at the gene ends were 4 bases for V and 5 bases for J; bases not matched to a gene: 10. The CDR3 consists of 15 residues. Germline V gene data show CDR1 as SGHDN and CDR2 as FVKESK. Based on the CDR3 plus reference TRBV14 and TRBJ2-5, the full variable domain is EAGVTQFPSHSVIEKGQTVTLRCDPISGHDNLYWYRRVMGKEIKFLLHFVKESKQDESGMPNNRFLAERTGGTYSTLKVQPAELEDSGVYFCASSLFLAARETQYFGPGTRLLVL.

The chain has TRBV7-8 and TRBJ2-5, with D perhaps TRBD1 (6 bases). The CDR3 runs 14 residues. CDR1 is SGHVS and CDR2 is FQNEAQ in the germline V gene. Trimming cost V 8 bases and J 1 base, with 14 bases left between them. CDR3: CASERGRTQETQYF. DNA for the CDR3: TGTGCCAGCGAAAGGGGGAGAACCCAAGAGACCCAGTACTTC.

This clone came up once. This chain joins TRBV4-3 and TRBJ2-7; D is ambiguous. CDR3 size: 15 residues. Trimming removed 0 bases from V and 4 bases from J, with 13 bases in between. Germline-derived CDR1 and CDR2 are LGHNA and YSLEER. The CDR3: CASSQDEAPIYEQYF. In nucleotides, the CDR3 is TGCGCCAGCAGCCAAGATGAGGCCCCAATTTACGAGCAGTACTTC.

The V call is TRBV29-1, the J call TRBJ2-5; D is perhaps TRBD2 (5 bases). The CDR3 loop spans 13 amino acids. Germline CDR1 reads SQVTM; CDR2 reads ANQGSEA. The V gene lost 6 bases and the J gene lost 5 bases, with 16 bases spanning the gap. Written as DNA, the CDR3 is TGCAGCGTGACTATGTTGGCCCGCGAGACCCAGTACTTC. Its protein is CSVTMLARETQYF.